Sequencing of this TCR beta chain was carried out in a study of cytomegalovirus exposure and HLA in healthy donors. Study-level information: The same platform was used for the 120 validation repertoires and the 600 to 700 first-cohort repertoires, a later analysis reported. Overall study findings and caveats: The study designated about 180 TCR beta chains cytomegalovirus-associated. TCR clusters originating in the first cohort tended to co-occur in the 110 or so validation repertoires, according to a later analysis. Reports described diagnosis of cytomegalovirus status by the classifier as highly specific and sensitive.

Note on this clone: Its antigen is currently unknown.

The germline V gene has CDR1 MDHEN and CDR2 SYDVKM. This CDR3 comprises 11 residues. V was pared by 5 bases and J by 8 bases, with 2 bases of the junction left unmatched. The assay was immunoSEQ multiplex PCR, and TCRdb's table has in-frame clones only and misses some. This sample has some 260,000 clones; 90% occur once, and the top ten carry around 3.1%. This clonotype originated in a woman aged 25 to 39 in good health and CMV-seronegative. The chain joins TRBV28 to TRBJ1-2; 7 positions agree with TRBD1. Sequencing was done on a sample of PBMCs. The CDR3 nucleotides are TGTGCCAGCAGTGAAGGGGGCGGCTACACCTTC. Its protein is CASSEGGGYTF.